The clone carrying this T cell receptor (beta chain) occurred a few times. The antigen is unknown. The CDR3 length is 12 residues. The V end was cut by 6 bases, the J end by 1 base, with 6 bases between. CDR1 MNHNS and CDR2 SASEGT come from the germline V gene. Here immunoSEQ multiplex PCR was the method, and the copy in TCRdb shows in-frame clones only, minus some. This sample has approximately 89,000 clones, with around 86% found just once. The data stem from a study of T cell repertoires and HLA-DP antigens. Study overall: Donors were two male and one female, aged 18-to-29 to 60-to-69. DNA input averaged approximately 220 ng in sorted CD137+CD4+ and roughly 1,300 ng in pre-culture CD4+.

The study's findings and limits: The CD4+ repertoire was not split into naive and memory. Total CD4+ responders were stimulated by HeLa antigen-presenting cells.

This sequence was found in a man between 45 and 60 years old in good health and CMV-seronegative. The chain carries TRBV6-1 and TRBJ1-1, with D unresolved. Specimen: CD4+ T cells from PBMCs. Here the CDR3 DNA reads TGTGCCAGCAGGATGGGGAACACTGAAGCTTTCTTT. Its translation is CASRMGNTEAFF.